The 30 T cell receptor beta chains presented below share a single source sample, sequenced in a study of blood T cell repertoires in COVID-19. The method was immunoSEQ multiplex PCR; TCRdb's version includes in-frame clones alone and lacks a portion of them. Seen here are tens of thousands of clones, about four fifths observed once, and the top ten hold approximately 5%. Sample: peripheral blood. These receptor sequences come from a woman of 80 years or more with active or convalescent COVID-19.

This clone turned up a few times. The gene calls are TRBV19 and TRBJ1-3; D call uncertain. Germline lookup yields CDR1 LNHDA and CDR2 SQIVND (reference sequence). The CDR3 length is 15 residues. The V gene lost 7 bases and the J gene lost 4 bases, with 17 bases spanning the gap. CDR3 nucleotides: TGTGCCAGTACCCAAGGAGAGGGCGGCGGAAACACCATATATTTT. As protein: CASTQGEGGGNTIYF. The variable domain in full, with the rest retrieved from reference TRBV19 and TRBJ1-3, is DGGITQSPKYLFRKEGQNVTLSCEQNLNHDAMYWYRQDPGQGLRLIYYSQIVNDFQKGDIAEGYSVSREKKESFPLTVTSAQKNPTAFYLCASTQGEGGGNTIYFGEGSWLTVV.

The chain employs TRBV11-2 and TRBJ1-1, with 8 bases fitting TRBD1. The CDR3 runs to 13 residues. V was pared by 7 bases and J by 0 bases, with 1 base of the junction left unmatched. The germline V gene encodes CDR1 SGHAT and CDR2 FQNNGV. The CDR3 loop reads CASKTGVNTEAFF. The CDR3 nucleotides read TGTGCCAGCAAGACAGGGGTGAACACTGAAGCTTTCTTT.

CDR3 region: CASSIGGSEETQYF. In nucleotides, the CDR3 is TGTGCCAGTAGTATTGGAGGTAGCGAAGAGACCCAGTACTTC. The chain uses TRBV19 and TRBJ2-5, with D possibly TRBD2 on 5 matching bases. The CDR3 is 14 amino acids. The germline V gene has CDR1 LNHDA and CDR2 SQIVND (reference sequence). V lost 3 bases and J 3 bases, leaving 11 bases between the germline ends.

On this clone itself: No DNA is shown, since the ends of the CDR3 on it are uncertain; the CDR3 is the one TCRdb lists. The chain uses TRBV28 and TRBJ1-6; the table gives TRBD1 as D, unverified against the DNA. The CDR3 has 13 amino acids, counting both end residues. Germline V gene lookup returns CDR1 MDHEN and CDR2 SYDVKM. The CDR3 loop is CASILGRGSPLHF.

The J gene is TRBJ1-6, the V gene TRBV9, with D possibly TRBD1 on 5 matching bases. From germline, CDR1 is SGDLS and CDR2 YYNGEE. Trimming removed 2 bases from V and 10 bases from J, with 10 bases in between. CDR3 length: 13 amino acids. CDR3 nucleotide sequence: TGTGCCAGCAGCGTCTCAGGGATCTCACCCCTCCACTTT. It is translated as CASSVSGISPLHF.

This rearrangement joins TRBV28 to TRBJ2-7; TRBD2 matches 12 bases. V was pared by 5 bases and J by 6 bases, with 5 bases of the junction left unmatched. The CDR3 spans 14 residues. In germline, CDR1 is MDHEN, CDR2 SYDVKM. This CDR3 is CASSRLAGALEQYF. Written as DNA, the CDR3 is TGTGCCAGCAGTCGACTAGCGGGAGCCCTCGAGCAGTACTTC.

The chain uses TRBV3-1 (or the pseudogene TRBV3-2) and TRBJ2-7, with D maybe TRBD2 (6 bases). CDR1 LGHDT and CDR2 YNNKEL come from the germline V gene (reference sequence). The CDR3 length is 13 residues. V shed 4 bases and J shed 2 bases, with 9 bases lying between them. The CDR3 region has the DNA TGTGCCAGCAGCCCAACGGGGGCCTACGAGCAGTACTTC. Residues: CASSPTGAYEQYF.

The genes are TRBV4-1 and TRBJ2-5; TRBD2 aligns across 10 bases. Trimming cost V 4 bases and J 1 base; bases outside gene matches: 9. The CDR3 is 17 residues long. Germline values: CDR1 MGHRA, CDR2 YSYEKL. Here the CDR3 DNA reads TGCGCCAGCAGCCTGGCGGTAGCGGGAGGCCCCCAAGAGACCCAGTACTTC. Its translation: CASSLAVAGGPQETQYF.

The rearrangement joins TRBV2 to TRBJ1-2, with D possibly matching TRBD1 (5 bases). V was pared by 0 bases and J by 4 bases, with 6 bases between. The germline CDR1 and CDR2 sequences are SNHLY and FYNNEI. The CDR3 is 13 amino acids. The CDR3: CASSEAGPYGYTF. For the CDR3, the DNA is TGTGCCAGCAGTGAAGCGGGGCCCTATGGCTACACCTTC.

J is TRBJ1-2 and V is TRBV28, with D unclear. The CDR3 is 12 amino acids. Germline CDR1 MDHEN, CDR2 SYDVKM. With 7 bases removed from V and 8 bases from J, the gap between germline ends came to 14 bases. The CDR3 spells CASKYGVRGYTF. In DNA form, the CDR3 reads TGTGCCAGCAAGTATGGAGTGAGAGGCTACACCTTC.

The chain carries TRBV19 and TRBJ1-2, with 7 bases aligning to TRBD1. CDR3 length equals 14 residues. Germline trimming cut 4 bases from V and 5 bases from J; bases unmatched to any gene: 7. CDR1 is LNHDA, CDR2 SQIVND, per germline (reference sequence). The CDR3 DNA reads TGTGCCAGTAGTAAAAGGACAGGCGGGTATGGCTACACCTTC. It translates to CASSKRTGGYGYTF.

This clone has more than one count but fewer than ten. This chain uses TRBV7-2 with TRBJ1-6, with 9 bases matching TRBD1. CDR3 length: 14 amino acids. The J segment lost 5 bases and the V segment lost 9 bases, leaving 5 bases of the junction unmatched. Germline V CDR1 and CDR2: SGHTA, FQGNSA. The CDR3 here is CASTGTGNNSPLHF. In DNA form, the CDR3 reads TGTGCCAGTACGGGGACAGGGAATAATTCACCCCTCCACTTT.

The CDR3 sequence: CASADSGTGAYEQYF. The DNA of the CDR3 is TGTGCCAGCGCAGATTCCGGGACAGGGGCCTACGAGCAGTACTTC. This chain links TRBV11-2 with TRBJ2-7; 10 bases fit TRBD1. The CDR3 has 15 residues. Germline trimming cut 8 bases from V and 2 bases from J; bases unmatched to any gene: 9. Germline lookup yields CDR1 SGHAT and CDR2 FQNNGV.

This clone has more than one count but fewer than ten. This sequence joins TRBV18 and TRBJ1-4; 7 bases are a match to TRBD1. Germline CDR1 reads KGHSH; CDR2 reads LQKENI. V lost 6 bases and J lost 5; bases outside the gene matches: 9. The CDR3 has 15 residues. The CDR3 sequence: CASSRGQAGNEKLFF. The CDR3 nucleotides read TGTGCCAGCTCCCGCGGACAGGCAGGAAATGAAAAACTGTTTTTT.

The rearrangement links TRBV6-5 to TRBJ2-5; 9 nucleotides line up with TRBD1. Losses at the gene ends were 0 bases for V and 5 bases for J; bases not matched to a gene: 4. Germline assignment: CDR1 MNHEY and CDR2 SVGAGI. This CDR3 spans 15 amino acids. CDR3: CASSYSWTGAETQYF. In DNA, the CDR3 is TGTGCCAGCAGTTACTCCTGGACAGGGGCTGAGACCCAGTACTTC.

The chain recombines TRBV28 with TRBJ1-2; D not certain. Looked up from germline, CDR1 is MDHEN and CDR2 is SYDVKM. V lost 6 bases, J lost 4 bases, and 21 bases lay in between. The CDR3 spans 16 residues. CDR3 residues: CASRFRTWGEGYGYTF. CDR3 coding DNA: TGTGCCAGCAGATTCCGCACGTGGGGTGAGGGCTATGGCTACACCTTC.

This clone was recorded once. The V and J genes are TRBV19 and TRBJ2-3; the D is unclear. The CDR3 has 13 residues. The V and J ends lost 1 base and 2 bases respectively, with 4 bases between them. Germline V gene data show CDR1 as LNHDA and CDR2 as SQIVND (reference sequence). CDR3 nucleotides: TGTGCCAGTAGTATAGCCAACACAGATACGCAGTATTTT. This gives the protein CASSIANTDTQYF.

This chain joins TRBV6-2 or TRBV6-3 and TRBJ1-1, with 7 nucleotides matching TRBD1. Germline CDR1 reads MNHEY; CDR2 reads SVGEGT. The J segment lost 0 bases and the V segment lost 2 bases, leaving 9 bases of the junction unmatched. CDR3 length: 17 amino acids. The CDR3 sequence: CASSYNAWGQLNTEAFF. The CDR3 DNA sequence: TGTGCCAGCAGTTACAACGCCTGGGGACAGTTGAACACTGAAGCTTTCTTT.

The gene calls are TRBV6-5 and TRBJ2-7; 7 nucleotides align to TRBD2. The V gene's germline CDR1 is MNHEY and CDR2 SVGAGI. The CDR3 totals 13 residues. With V trimmed by 8 bases and J by 5 bases, 9 bases remained unmatched. This chain's CDR3 is CASGRGERDEQYF. CDR3 nucleotide sequence: TGTGCCAGCGGGAGGGGCGAGAGGGACGAGCAGTACTTC.

The CDR3 protein is CASSFSLAGVSEQYF. As DNA, the CDR3 is TGTGCCAGCAGCTTCTCCCTAGCGGGAGTGAGCGAGCAGTACTTC. V gene TRBV7-9 combines with J gene TRBJ2-7; 10 bases fit TRBD2. The trim removed 3 bases at V and 6 bases at J, leaving 8 bases unmatched. The CDR3 is made up of 15 amino acids. Germline V gives CDR1 SEHNR, CDR2 FQNEAQ (reference sequence).

The V and J genes are TRBV7-8 and TRBJ2-5, with D maybe TRBD2 (5 bases). V lost 1 base to trimming and J lost 5 bases, with 17 bases between them. Germline-derived CDR1 and CDR2 are SGHVS and FQNEAQ. The CDR3 is 16 amino acids. The DNA of the CDR3 is TGTGCCAGCAGCTTAGGGAGGCTTGTAGTTCGGGAGACCCAGTACTTC. It translates to CASSLGRLVVRETQYF.

The genes are TRBV3-1 (or the pseudogene TRBV3-2) and TRBJ1-1, with 10 positions matching TRBD1. The length of the CDR3 is 15 residues. Germline CDR1 LGHDT, CDR2 YNNKEL (reference sequence). Losses at the gene ends were 4 bases for V and 1 base for J; bases not matched to a gene: 3. The CDR3 DNA reads TGTGCCAGCAGCCCCCGGGACAGGGGGAACACTGAAGCTTTCTTT. Translated, it gives CASSPRDRGNTEAFF.

The chain combines TRBV28 with TRBJ2-3, with D hard to call. CDR1 and CDR2 (germline): MDHEN, SYDVKM. This CDR3 region has 16 residues. Trimming removed 7 bases from V and 2 bases from J, with 19 bases in between. The CDR3 protein is CASTVRVPKTTDTQYF. The DNA for the CDR3 is TGTGCCAGCACCGTCCGGGTCCCAAAAACCACAGATACGCAGTATTTT.

The V and J genes are TRBV18 and TRBJ1-2; possible D gene TRBD1, 6 bases. The germline CDR1 and CDR2 sequences are KGHSH and LQKENI. The CDR3 loop spans 13 amino acids. V was clipped by 3 bases and J by 6 bases, with 11 bases between them. In DNA, the CDR3 is TGTGCCAGCTCACCGGTGGCAGGGGATGGCTACACCTTC. It yields the protein CASSPVAGDGYTF.

V usage is TRBV5-1 and J usage is TRBJ1-1; 9 nucleotides align to TRBD1. J gave up 1 base and V 3 bases, and 4 bases lay outside the gene matches. From germline, CDR1 is SGHRS and CDR2 YFSETQ. The CDR3 consists of 15 residues. This chain's CDR3 is CASSSMGQGNTEAFF. As DNA, the CDR3 is TGCGCCAGCAGCTCAATGGGACAGGGGAACACTGAAGCTTTCTTT.

The genes are TRBV5-6 and TRBJ1-2; D uncertain. The CDR3 extends over 15 amino acids. From germline, CDR1 is SGHDT and CDR2 YYEEEE. Trimming took 4 bases from V and 2 from J, leaving 15 bases between them. CDR3 in amino acids: CASSLSGGPNYGYTF. In DNA form, the CDR3 reads TGTGCCAGCAGCCTTTCCGGAGGTCCCAACTATGGCTACACCTTC. Based on the CDR3 plus reference TRBV5-6 and TRBJ1-2, the full variable domain is DAGVTQSPTHLIKTRGQQVTLRCSPKSGHDTVSWYQQALGQGPQFIFQYYEEEERQRGNFPDRFSGHQFPNYSSELNVNALLLGDSALYLCASSLSGGPNYGYTFGSGTRLTVV.

The J gene is TRBJ2-7, the V gene TRBV4-3; 10 bases match TRBD2. CDR1 is LGHNA, CDR2 YSLEER, per germline. The CDR3 length is 15 residues. V trimming: 1 base; J trimming: 7 bases; junction bases outside the gene matches: 7. The CDR3 region has the DNA TGCGCCAGCAGCCAAGTCCTAGCGGGGGAGGGGGAGCAGTACTTC. This translates into CASSQVLAGEGEQYF.

The genes are TRBV28 and TRBJ1-1; 8 bases line up with TRBD1. Germline loops: CDR1 MDHEN, CDR2 SYDVKM. Trimming cost V 7 bases and J 13 bases; bases outside gene matches: 17. The CDR3 runs to 14 residues. CDR3: CASTPSRTGNDGFF. The DNA for the CDR3 is TGTGCCAGCACCCCCTCCAGGACAGGGAATGATGGTTTCTTT. Combining the CDR3 with reference TRBV28 and TRBJ1-1 gives the whole variable domain DVKVTQSSRYLVKRTGEKVFLECVQDMDHENMFWYRQDPGLGLRLIYFSYDVKMKEKGDIPEGYSVSREKKERFSLILESASTNQTSMYLCASTPSRTGNDGFFGQGTRLTVV.

This chain connects TRBV14 to TRBJ2-3; 9 nucleotides align to TRBD2. J gave up 3 bases and V 4 bases, and 2 bases lay outside the gene matches. This CDR3 is 14 amino acids long. The germline CDR1 and CDR2 sequences are SGHDN and FVKESK. The DNA for the CDR3 is TGTGCCAGCAGCCTCGGACTAGCGACAGATACGCAGTATTTT. Translated, it gives CASSLGLATDTQYF.

The V call is TRBV15, the J call TRBJ2-7, with 8 bases fitting TRBD1. CDR3 length: 12 residues. CDR1 LNHNV and CDR2 YYDKDF come from the germline V gene (reference sequence). Losses at the gene ends were 5 bases for V and 10 bases for J; bases not matched to a gene: 7. This chain's CDR3 is CATSPRTGSQYF. The CDR3 DNA follows: TGTGCCACCAGCCCTCGGACAGGGAGTCAGTACTTC.